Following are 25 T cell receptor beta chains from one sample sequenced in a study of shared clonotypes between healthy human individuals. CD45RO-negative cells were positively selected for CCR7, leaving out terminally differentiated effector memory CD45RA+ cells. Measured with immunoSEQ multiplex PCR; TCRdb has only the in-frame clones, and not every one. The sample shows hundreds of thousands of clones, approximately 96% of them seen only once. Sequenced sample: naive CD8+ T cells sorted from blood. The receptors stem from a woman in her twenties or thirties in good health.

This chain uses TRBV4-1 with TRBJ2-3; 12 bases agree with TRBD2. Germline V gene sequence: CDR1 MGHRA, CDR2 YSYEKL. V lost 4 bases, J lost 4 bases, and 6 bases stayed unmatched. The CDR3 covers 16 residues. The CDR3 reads CASSRTTSGSADTQYF. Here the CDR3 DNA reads TGCGCCAGCAGCCGGACGACTAGCGGGAGTGCAGATACGCAGTATTTT.

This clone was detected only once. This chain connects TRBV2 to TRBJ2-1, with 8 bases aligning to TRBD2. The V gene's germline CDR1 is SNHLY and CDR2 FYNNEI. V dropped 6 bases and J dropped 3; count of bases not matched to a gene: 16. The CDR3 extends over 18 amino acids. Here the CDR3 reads CASSGGEVAGKGYNEQFF. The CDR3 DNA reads TGTGCCAGCAGCGGGGGCGAGGTAGCGGGAAAGGGCTACAATGAGCAGTTCTTC.

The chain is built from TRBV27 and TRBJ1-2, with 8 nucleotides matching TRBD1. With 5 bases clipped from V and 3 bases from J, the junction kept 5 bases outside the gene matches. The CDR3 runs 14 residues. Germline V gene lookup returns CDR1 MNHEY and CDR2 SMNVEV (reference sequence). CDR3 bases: TGTGCCAGCAGTCCGACGACAGGGGACTATGGCTACACCTTC. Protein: CASSPTTGDYGYTF.

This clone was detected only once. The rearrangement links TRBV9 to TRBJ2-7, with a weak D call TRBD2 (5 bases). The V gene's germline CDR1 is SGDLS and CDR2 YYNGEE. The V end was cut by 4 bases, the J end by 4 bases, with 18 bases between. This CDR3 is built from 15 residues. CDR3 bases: TGTGCCAGCAGCCCTGGACCCGACGGGGTGTACGAGCAGTACTTC. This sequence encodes CASSPGPDGVYEQYF.

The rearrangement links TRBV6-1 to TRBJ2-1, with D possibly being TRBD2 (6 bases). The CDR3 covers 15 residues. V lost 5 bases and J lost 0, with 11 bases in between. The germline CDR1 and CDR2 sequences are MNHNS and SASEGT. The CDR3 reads CASSPDGSSYNEQFF. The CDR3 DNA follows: TGTGCCAGCAGTCCGGACGGGAGCTCCTACAATGAGCAGTTCTTC.

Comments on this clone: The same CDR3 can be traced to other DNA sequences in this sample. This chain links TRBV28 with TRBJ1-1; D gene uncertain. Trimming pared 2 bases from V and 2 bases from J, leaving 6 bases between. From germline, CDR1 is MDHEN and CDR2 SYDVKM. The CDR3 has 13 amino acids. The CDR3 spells CASSLGVNTEAFF. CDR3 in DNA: TGTGCCAGCAGTTTAGGCGTAAACACTGAAGCTTTCTTT. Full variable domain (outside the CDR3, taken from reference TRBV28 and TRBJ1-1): DVKVTQSSRYLVKRTGEKVFLECVQDMDHENMFWYRQDPGLGLRLIYFSYDVKMKEKGDIPEGYSVSREKKERFSLILESASTNQTSMYLCASSLGVNTEAFFGQGTRLTVV.

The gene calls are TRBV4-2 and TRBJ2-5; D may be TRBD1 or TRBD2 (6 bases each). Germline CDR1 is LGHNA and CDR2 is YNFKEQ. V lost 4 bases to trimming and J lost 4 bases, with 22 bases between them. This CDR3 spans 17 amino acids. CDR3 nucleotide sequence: TGTGCCAGCAGCCCCAGATCGGTGGGGGGCTGGTCAGAGACCCAGTACTTC. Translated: CASSPRSVGGWSETQYF.

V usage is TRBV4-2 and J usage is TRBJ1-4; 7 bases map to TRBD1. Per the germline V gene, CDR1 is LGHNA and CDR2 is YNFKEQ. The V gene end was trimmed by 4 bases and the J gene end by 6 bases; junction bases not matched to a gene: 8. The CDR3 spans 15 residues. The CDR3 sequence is CASSPTGTEDEKLFF. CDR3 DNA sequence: TGTGCCAGCAGCCCTACCGGGACAGAGGATGAAAAACTGTTTTTT.

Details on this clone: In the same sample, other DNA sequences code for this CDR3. The CDR3 region has the DNA TGTGCCAGCAGTACGGGACAGGGGAGCAATCAGCCCCAGCATTTT. Protein sequence: CASSTGQGSNQPQHF. The chain combines TRBV27 with TRBJ1-5; 10 bases line up with TRBD1. Germline assignment: CDR1 MNHEY and CDR2 SMNVEV (reference sequence). CDR3 length: 15 amino acids. The V gene end was trimmed by 5 bases and the J gene end by 1 base; junction bases not matched to a gene: 2.

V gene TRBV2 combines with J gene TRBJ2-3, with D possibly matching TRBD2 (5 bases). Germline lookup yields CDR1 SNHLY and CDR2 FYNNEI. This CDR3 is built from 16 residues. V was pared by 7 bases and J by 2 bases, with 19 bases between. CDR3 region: CASTQEGYPTTDTQYF. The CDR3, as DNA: TGTGCCAGCACCCAAGAGGGCTATCCGACCACAGATACGCAGTATTTT.

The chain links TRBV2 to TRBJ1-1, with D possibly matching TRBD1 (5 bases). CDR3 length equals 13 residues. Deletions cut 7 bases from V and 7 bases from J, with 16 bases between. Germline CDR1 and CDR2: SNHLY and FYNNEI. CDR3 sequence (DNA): TGTGCCAGCATGCAGGGTGGGATCGATGAAGCTTTCTTT. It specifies CASMQGGIDEAFF.

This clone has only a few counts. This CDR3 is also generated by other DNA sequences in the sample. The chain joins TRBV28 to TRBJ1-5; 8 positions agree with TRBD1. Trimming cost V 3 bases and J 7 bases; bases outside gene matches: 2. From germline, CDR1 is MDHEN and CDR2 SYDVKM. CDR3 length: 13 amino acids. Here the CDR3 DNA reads TGTGCCAGCAGTTTGGACAGGGACCAGCCCCAGCATTTT. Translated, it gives CASSLDRDQPQHF.

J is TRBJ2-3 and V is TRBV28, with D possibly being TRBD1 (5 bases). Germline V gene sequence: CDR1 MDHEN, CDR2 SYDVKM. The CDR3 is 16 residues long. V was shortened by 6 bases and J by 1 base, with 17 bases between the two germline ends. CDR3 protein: CASRKTENQRTDTQYF. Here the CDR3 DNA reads TGTGCCAGCAGGAAGACAGAAAACCAGCGCACAGATACGCAGTATTTT.

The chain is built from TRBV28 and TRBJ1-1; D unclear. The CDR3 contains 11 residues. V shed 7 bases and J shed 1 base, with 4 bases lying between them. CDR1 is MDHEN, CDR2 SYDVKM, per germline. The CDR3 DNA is TGTGCCAGCAAAGCGAACACTGAAGCTTTCTTT. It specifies CASKANTEAFF.

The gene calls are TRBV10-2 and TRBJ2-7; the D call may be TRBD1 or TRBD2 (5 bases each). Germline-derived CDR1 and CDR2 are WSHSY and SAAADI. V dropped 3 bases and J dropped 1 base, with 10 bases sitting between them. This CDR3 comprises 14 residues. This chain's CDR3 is CASSDGTASYEQYF. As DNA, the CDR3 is TGCGCCAGCAGTGACGGGACGGCTTCCTACGAGCAGTACTTC.

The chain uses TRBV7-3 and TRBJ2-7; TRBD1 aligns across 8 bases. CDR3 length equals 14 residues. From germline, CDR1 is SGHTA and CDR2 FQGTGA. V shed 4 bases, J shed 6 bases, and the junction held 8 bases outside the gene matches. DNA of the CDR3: TGTGCCAGCAGCTCCTGGACAGGGCTTGGCGAGCAGTACTTC. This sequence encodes CASSSWTGLGEQYF.

This CDR3 is CASSQGLGGSMNTEAFF. For the CDR3, the DNA is TGTGCCAGCAGCCAAGGACTCGGGGGATCAATGAACACTGAAGCTTTCTTT. V gene TRBV7-6 combines with J gene TRBJ1-1; tentative D call: TRBD1 (5 bases). Trimming stripped 5 bases from V and 0 bases from J, with 19 bases between. CDR3 length: 17 residues. In germline, CDR1 is SGHVS, CDR2 FNYEAQ.

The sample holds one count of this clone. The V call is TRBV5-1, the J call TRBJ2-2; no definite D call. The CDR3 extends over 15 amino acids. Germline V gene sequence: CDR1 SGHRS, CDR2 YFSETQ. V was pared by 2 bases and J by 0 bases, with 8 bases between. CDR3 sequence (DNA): TGCGCCAGCAGCTTAAGTCGGACGAACACCGGGGAGCTGTTTTTT. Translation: CASSLSRTNTGELFF.

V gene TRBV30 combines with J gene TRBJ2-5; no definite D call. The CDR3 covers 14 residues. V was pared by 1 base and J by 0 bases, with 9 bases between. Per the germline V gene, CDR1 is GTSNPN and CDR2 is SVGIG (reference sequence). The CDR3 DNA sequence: TGTGCCTGGAGTGGAATAGGCTACCAAGAGACCCAGTACTTC. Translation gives CAWSGIGYQETQYF.

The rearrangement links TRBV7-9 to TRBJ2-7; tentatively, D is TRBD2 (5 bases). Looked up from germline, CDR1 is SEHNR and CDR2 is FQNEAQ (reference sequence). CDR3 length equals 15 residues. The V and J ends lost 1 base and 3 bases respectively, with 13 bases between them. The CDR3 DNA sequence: TGTGCCAGCAGCTTAGGAGGGCTGTTTGGCTACGAGCAGTACTTC. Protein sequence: CASSLGGLFGYEQYF.

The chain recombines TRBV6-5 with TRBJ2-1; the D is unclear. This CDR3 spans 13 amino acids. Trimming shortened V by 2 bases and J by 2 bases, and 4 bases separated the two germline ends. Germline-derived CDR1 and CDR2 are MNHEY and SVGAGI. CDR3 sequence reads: CASSYRTYNEQFF. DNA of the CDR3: TGTGCCAGCAGTTACAGAACCTACAATGAGCAGTTCTTC.

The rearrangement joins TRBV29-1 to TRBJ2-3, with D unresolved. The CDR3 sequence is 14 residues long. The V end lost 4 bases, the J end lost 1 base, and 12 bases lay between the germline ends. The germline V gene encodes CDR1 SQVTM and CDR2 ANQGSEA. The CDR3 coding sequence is TGCAGCGTTGCTTATCCTAGACGCACAGATACGCAGTATTTT. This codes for CSVAYPRRTDTQYF.

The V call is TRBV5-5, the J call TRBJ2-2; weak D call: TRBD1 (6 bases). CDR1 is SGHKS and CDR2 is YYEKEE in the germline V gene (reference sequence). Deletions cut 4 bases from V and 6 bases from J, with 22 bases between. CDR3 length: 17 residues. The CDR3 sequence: CASSTSRGQGTSGELFF. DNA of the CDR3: TGTGCCAGCAGCACGTCCAGGGGTCAAGGTACCTCCGGGGAGCTGTTTTTT.

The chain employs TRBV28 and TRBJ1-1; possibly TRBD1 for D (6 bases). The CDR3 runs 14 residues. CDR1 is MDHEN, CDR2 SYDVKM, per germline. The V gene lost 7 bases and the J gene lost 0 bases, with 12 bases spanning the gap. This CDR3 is CASTLQGMNTEAFF. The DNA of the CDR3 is TGTGCCAGCACCTTACAGGGAATGAACACTGAAGCTTTCTTT. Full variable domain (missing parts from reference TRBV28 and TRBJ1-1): DVKVTQSSRYLVKRTGEKVFLECVQDMDHENMFWYRQDPGLGLRLIYFSYDVKMKEKGDIPEGYSVSREKKERFSLILESASTNQTSMYLCASTLQGMNTEAFFGQGTRLTVV.

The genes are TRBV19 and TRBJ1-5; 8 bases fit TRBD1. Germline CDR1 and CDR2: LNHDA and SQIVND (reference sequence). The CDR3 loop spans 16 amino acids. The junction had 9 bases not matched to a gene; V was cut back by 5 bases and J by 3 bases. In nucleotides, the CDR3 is TGTGCCAGTAGTTTTCCAGGGGGCATCTTCAATCAGCCCCAGCATTTT. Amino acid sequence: CASSFPGGIFNQPQHF.